Shown below are 15 T cell receptor beta chains from a single sample sequenced in a study of OX40 agonist ivuxolimab in advanced cancers. The method was immunoSEQ multiplex PCR; TCRdb's version includes in-frame clones alone and lacks a portion of them. This table has approximately 65,000 clones, around four fifths appearing once. The starting material was CD4+ or CD8+ T cells sorted from blood, obtained in a trial of the OX40 agonist ivuxolimab. The receptors shown here come from an adult with an advanced solid tumor such as melanoma, head and neck, liver or kidney cancer.

The chain combines TRBV9 with TRBJ2-5, with D perhaps given as TRBD1 or TRBD2 (5 bases each). CDR1 is SGDLS and CDR2 is YYNGEE in the germline V gene. The germline V and J ends were trimmed by 1 base and 7 bases, with 11 bases remaining between them. The CDR3 consists of 13 residues. The CDR3 loop reads CASSVSPGATQYF. CDR3 sequence (DNA): TGTGCCAGCAGCGTATCTCCCGGGGCGACCCAGTACTTC.

CDR3 amino acids: CASSLVAGGRGGYTF. In DNA form, the CDR3 reads TGTGCCAGCAGCTTAGTCGCTGGGGGGCGTGGTGGCTACACCTTC. The V call is TRBV7-2, the J call TRBJ1-2; a possible D gene is TRBD1 (6 bases). Germline V gene lookup returns CDR1 SGHTA and CDR2 FQGNSA. This CDR3 has 15 residues. Trimming cost V 1 base and J 7 bases, with 16 bases left between them.

The V gene is TRBV5-6, the J gene TRBJ2-6, with D perhaps TRBD1 (5 bases). CDR1 and CDR2 (germline): SGHDT, YYEEEE. This CDR3 has 16 residues. Trimming took 2 bases from V and 0 from J, leaving 9 bases between them. CDR3 protein: CASSFWGASGANVLTF. CDR3 sequence (DNA): TGTGCCAGCAGCTTCTGGGGCGCCTCTGGGGCCAACGTCCTGACTTTC.

The rearrangement links TRBV10-3 to TRBJ2-3, with a weak D call TRBD1 (5 bases). V lost 11 bases and J lost 0, with 21 bases in between. The CDR3 loop spans 16 amino acids. The germline gives CDR1 ENHRY, CDR2 SYGVKD. The CDR3 DNA follows: TGTGCCGCATCAGTGATGGGTGGGGCTAGCACAGATACGCAGTATTTT. Its protein product is CAASVMGGASTDTQYF.

Points on this clone: This sample also contains other DNA sequences that code for the same CDR3. The rearrangement joins TRBV7-2 to TRBJ1-3; no clear D gene. Trimming stripped 1 base from V and 3 bases from J, with 7 bases between. The CDR3 length is 14 residues. Germline assignment: CDR1 SGHTA and CDR2 FQGNSA. The CDR3, as DNA: TGTGCCAGCAGCTTAGGAACACTTGGAAACACCATATATTTT. This codes for CASSLGTLGNTIYF. Full variable domain (missing parts from reference TRBV7-2 and TRBJ1-3): GAGVSQSPSNKVTEKGKDVELRCDPISGHTALYWYRQSLGQGLEFLIYFQGNSAPDKSGLPSDRFSAERTGGSVSTLTIQRTQQEDSAVYLCASSLGTLGNTIYFGEGSWLTVV.

The chain has TRBV27 and TRBJ2-7; 10 bases are shared with TRBD2. After removal of 6 bases from V and 2 bases from J, the junction contained 1 base not matched to a gene. Germline CDR1 and CDR2: MNHEY and SMNVEV (reference sequence). The CDR3 is made up of 13 amino acids. This CDR3 reads CASRLAGAYEQYF. CDR3 in DNA: TGTGCCAGCAGGCTAGCGGGAGCCTACGAGCAGTACTTC.

This rearrangement joins TRBV4-2 to TRBJ2-7, with a tentative D call TRBD1 (5 bases). The V and J ends lost 4 bases and 5 bases respectively, with 12 bases between them. The CDR3 has 13 amino acids. Germline lookup yields CDR1 LGHNA and CDR2 YNFKEQ. The CDR3 sequence is CASSRGEAHEQYF. DNA of the CDR3: TGTGCCAGCAGCCGGGGCGAGGCCCACGAGCAGTACTTC.

The rearrangement joins TRBV5-6 to TRBJ1-3; D is ambiguous. V gave up 3 bases and J gave up 0 bases, with 13 bases separating them. The CDR3 has 16 amino acids. Germline CDR1 is SGHDT and CDR2 is YYEEEE. The CDR3 sequence: CASSSGLTFSGNTIYF. CDR3 in DNA: TGTGCCAGCAGCTCCGGACTGACCTTCTCTGGAAACACCATATATTTT. Full variable domain (missing parts from reference TRBV5-6 and TRBJ1-3): DAGVTQSPTHLIKTRGQQVTLRCSPKSGHDTVSWYQQALGQGPQFIFQYYEEEERQRGNFPDRFSGHQFPNYSSELNVNALLLGDSALYLCASSSGLTFSGNTIYFGEGSWLTVV.

The gene calls are TRBV7-3 and TRBJ1-1; the match to TRBD1 covers 7 bases. This CDR3 has 14 residues. CDR1 SGHTA and CDR2 FQGTGA come from the germline V gene. V was pared by 4 bases and J by 1 base, with 3 bases of the junction left unmatched. CDR3 sequence (DNA): TGTGCCAGCAGCTGGGGACAGACGAACACTGAAGCTTTCTTT. It encodes CASSWGQTNTEAFF.

This clone was seen a handful of times. The V and J genes are TRBV7-2 and TRBJ2-5; no definite D call. The CDR3 contains 11 residues. Germline V gives CDR1 SGHTA, CDR2 FQGNSA. Trimming removed 5 bases from V and 4 bases from J, with 5 bases in between. CDR3 region: CASSEGETQYF. The DNA for the CDR3 is TGTGCCAGCAGCGAAGGAGAGACCCAGTACTTC. The full variable domain, its missing parts supplied by reference TRBV7-2 and TRBJ2-5, is GAGVSQSPSNKVTEKGKDVELRCDPISGHTALYWYRQSLGQGLEFLIYFQGNSAPDKSGLPSDRFSAERTGGSVSTLTIQRTQQEDSAVYLCASSEGETQYFGPGTRLLVL.

The chain combines TRBV6-4 with TRBJ2-7; either TRBD1 or TRBD2 may supply D (5 bases each). The CDR3 consists of 12 residues. Germline-derived CDR1 and CDR2 are MRHNA and SNTAGT. V was trimmed by 8 bases and J by 5 bases, leaving 13 bases between them. Here the CDR3 reads CASYAGDHEQYV. As DNA, the CDR3 is TGTGCCAGCTATGCCGGGGACCACGAGCAGTACGTC.

The genes are TRBV28 and TRBJ1-2; D not resolved. Germline V gives CDR1 MDHEN, CDR2 SYDVKM. Trimming cost V 4 bases and J 8 bases, with 11 bases left between them. The length of the CDR3 is 12 residues. CDR3: CASSSVQEGYTF. In DNA form, the CDR3 reads TGTGCCAGCAGTTCCGTCCAGGAGGGCTACACCTTC.

The genes are TRBV7-9 and TRBJ1-2; D gene unclear. Trimming stripped 4 bases from V and 11 bases from J, with 11 bases between. The CDR3 length is 11 residues. The germline gives CDR1 SEHNR, CDR2 FQNEAQ (reference sequence). CDR3 sequence reads: CASSSGVRYTF. CDR3 nucleotides: TGTGCCAGCAGCTCTGGGGTCCGATACACCTTC.

V usage is TRBV2 and J usage is TRBJ2-1; 13 positions match TRBD2. Looked up from germline, CDR1 is SNHLY and CDR2 is FYNNEI. The CDR3 runs to 15 residues. With 6 bases clipped from V and 5 bases from J, the junction kept 4 bases outside the gene matches. The DNA of the CDR3 is TGTGCCAGCAGCCGACTAGCGGGGGGCAACAATGAGCAGTTCTTC. It codes for CASSRLAGGNNEQFF.

The chain uses TRBV2 and TRBJ2-5; 10 positions match TRBD2. V trimming: 7 bases; J trimming: 4 bases; junction bases outside the gene matches: 12. Germline V gene lookup returns CDR1 SNHLY and CDR2 FYNNEI. This CDR3 has 16 residues. The CDR3 sequence: CASKAYQRGGLETQYF. For the CDR3, the DNA is TGTGCCAGCAAGGCCTACCAGCGGGGGGGATTAGAGACCCAGTACTTC.